Listed below are T cell receptor beta chains from one sample, sequenced in a study of blood T cell repertoires in COVID-19. Data came from immunoSEQ multiplex PCR; TCRdb stores just in-frame clones and leaves some out. The data contain about 200,000 clones, roughly 85% of them singletons. The source material was peripheral blood. The receptors were gathered from a woman in her seventies with COVID-19, enrolled during active disease. Each CDR3 is given with its conserved first and last residue. A D gene is named only where the DNA matches it firmly. Size is stated for part of the rows, as once, few or many counts, or as a class when the clone is expanded.

j_gene: TRBJ2-7
d_gene: TRBD1
v_gene: TRBV12-3/TRBV12-4
abundance: .
CDR3nt: TGTGCCAGCGGACAGGCCTACGAGCAGTACTTC
CDR3aa: CASGQAYEQYF

j_gene: TRBJ1-2
d_gene: .
v_gene: TRBV29-1
abundance: .
CDR3nt: TGCAGCGTTGAAGATCGCGGACAGCCTTATGGCTACACCTTC
CDR3aa: CSVEDRGQPYGYTF

j_gene: TRBJ1-4
d_gene: TRBD1
v_gene: TRBV9
abundance: .
CDR3nt: TGTGCCAGCAGCACCCGACAGGGACAAACTAATGAAAAACTGTTTTTT
CDR3aa: CASSTRQGQTNEKLFF

j_gene: TRBJ2-5
d_gene: TRBD2
v_gene: TRBV4-3
abundance: .
CDR3nt: TGCGCCAGCAGCCAAGCACTAGCGGAGGGACAAGAGACCCAGTACTTC
CDR3aa: CASSQALAEGQETQYF

j_gene: TRBJ2-7
d_gene: TRBD2
v_gene: TRBV11-3
abundance: once
CDR3nt: TGTGCCAGCAGCTTAGATCGGGAGGTCCAGTACTTC
CDR3aa: CASSLDREVQYF

j_gene: TRBJ2-3
d_gene: TRBD1
v_gene: TRBV27
abundance: .
CDR3nt: TGTGCCAGCAGTCAGGGGGCTACGCAGTATTTT
CDR3aa: CASSQGATQYF

j_gene: TRBJ1-2
d_gene: TRBD1
v_gene: TRBV10-3
abundance: few
CDR3nt: TGTGCCATCAGTGAGTCCCCGGGACAGGGGCAAGGCTACACCTTC
CDR3aa: CAISESPGQGQGYTF

j_gene: TRBJ2-1
d_gene: TRBD2
v_gene: TRBV11-3
abundance: .
CDR3nt: TGTGCCAGCAGCCATAGCGGGGGGCTGGACAATGAGCAGTTCTTC
CDR3aa: CASSHSGGLDNEQFF

j_gene: TRBJ1-1
d_gene: .
v_gene: TRBV29-1
abundance: .
CDR3nt: TGCAGCGTTGAAGATCTTCCCGGGAACACTGAAGCTTTCTTT
CDR3aa: CSVEDLPGNTEAFF

j_gene: TRBJ2-3
d_gene: .
v_gene: TRBV7-2
abundance: .
CDR3nt: TGTGCCAGCAGCTTAGTATGGGCCACGGATACGCAGTATTTT
CDR3aa: CASSLVWATDTQYF

j_gene: TRBJ1-5
d_gene: .
v_gene: TRBV7-2
abundance: .
CDR3nt: TGTGCCAGCAGCCCCGAGCACCTGGGGGCACAGCCCCAGCATTTT
CDR3aa: CASSPEHLGAQPQHF

j_gene: TRBJ1-2
d_gene: .
v_gene: TRBV5-6
abundance: .
CDR3nt: TGTGCCAGCAGCCTCCACTATGTGAACACCTTC
CDR3aa: CASSLHYVNTF

j_gene: TRBJ2-1
d_gene: TRBD1
v_gene: TRBV15
abundance: .
CDR3nt: TGTGCCACCAGCAGAGATGTAGGAGGACAGGGGATCTACAATGAGCAGTTCTTC
CDR3aa: CATSRDVGGQGIYNEQFF

j_gene: TRBJ2-1
d_gene: TRBD2
v_gene: TRBV7-9
abundance: few
CDR3nt: TGTGCCAGCAGCCCCCGGGGGGGACAAAAGCCCTACAATGAGCAGTTCTTC
CDR3aa: CASSPRGGQKPYNEQFF

j_gene: TRBJ1-2
d_gene: TRBD1
v_gene: TRBV11-3
abundance: .
CDR3nt: TGTGCCAGCAGCTTGGAGACAGGGAACTATGGCTACACCTTC
CDR3aa: CASSLETGNYGYTF

j_gene: TRBJ1-5
d_gene: TRBD1
v_gene: TRBV19
abundance: .
CDR3nt: TGTGCCAGTAGTGTCGGGACAGGGGGCCAGAGCAATCAGCCCCAGCATTTT
CDR3aa: CASSVGTGGQSNQPQHF

j_gene: TRBJ1-3
d_gene: TRBD1
v_gene: TRBV6-2/TRBV6-3
abundance: .
CDR3nt: TGTGCCAGCAGTTACTCGCTCGGGACAGGCAACTCTGGAAACACCATATATTTT
CDR3aa: CASSYSLGTGNSGNTIYF

j_gene: TRBJ2-1
d_gene: TRBD2
v_gene: TRBV13
abundance: .
CDR3nt: TGTGCCAGCAGTCTAGGGGCAATAGCGGGAGCGCTCTCCTACAATGAGCAGTTCTTC
CDR3aa: CASSLGAIAGALSYNEQFF

j_gene: TRBJ2-3
d_gene: TRBD2
v_gene: TRBV6-6
abundance: once
CDR3nt: TGTGCCAGCATGGTGGGGACTAGCGATGCAGATACGCAGTATTTT
CDR3aa: CASMVGTSDADTQYF

j_gene: TRBJ1-2
d_gene: .
v_gene: TRBV14
abundance: .
CDR3nt: TGTGCCAGCAGCCAACTCGGGGAGATCTATGGCTACACCTTC
CDR3aa: CASSQLGEIYGYTF

j_gene: TRBJ2-3
d_gene: .
v_gene: TRBV9
abundance: once
CDR3nt: TGTGCCAGCAGCCTATTGCCTAGTTTGGGCACAGATACGCAGTATTTT
CDR3aa: CASSLLPSLGTDTQYF

j_gene: TRBJ1-5
d_gene: .
v_gene: TRBV4-3
abundance: .
CDR3nt: TGCGCCAGCAGCCAAGATAATATTGTAGGCAATCAGCCCCAGCATTTT
CDR3aa: CASSQDNIVGNQPQHF

j_gene: TRBJ2-2
d_gene: .
v_gene: TRBV7-9
abundance: few
CDR3nt: TGTGCCAGCAGATGGAACAGGGCAAATTACAACACCGGGGAGCTGTTTTTT
CDR3aa: CASRWNRANYNTGELFF

j_gene: TRBJ1-2
d_gene: .
v_gene: TRBV30
abundance: .
CDR3nt: TGTGCCTGGAGTATCGGGGTGGGCCCTTATGGCTACACCTTC
CDR3aa: CAWSIGVGPYGYTF

j_gene: TRBJ1-6
d_gene: .
v_gene: TRBV19
abundance: .
CDR3nt: TGTGCCAGTAGTGCTCGGGACACTAATTCACCCCTCCACTTT
CDR3aa: CASSARDTNSPLHF

j_gene: TRBJ1-1
d_gene: TRBD1
v_gene: TRBV18
abundance: few
CDR3nt: TGTGCCAGCTCACCCACATCAGGACAGGGGGACACTGAAGCTTTCTTT
CDR3aa: CASSPTSGQGDTEAFF

j_gene: TRBJ1-5
d_gene: .
v_gene: TRBV6-5
abundance: .
CDR3nt: TGTGCCAGCAGTTCTCTCTTGGGGGGTCGCAATCAGCCCCAGCATTTT
CDR3aa: CASSSLLGGRNQPQHF

j_gene: TRBJ2-1
d_gene: TRBD1
v_gene: TRBV25-1
abundance: .
CDR3nt: TGTGCCAGCAACGTCGCAGGGGGCTACTACAATGAGCAGTTCTTC
CDR3aa: CASNVAGGYYNEQFF

j_gene: TRBJ2-2
d_gene: TRBD1
v_gene: TRBV7-2
abundance: .
CDR3nt: TGTGCCAGCAGCTTAGATATGGGACAGGTGACCGGGGAGCTGTTTTTT
CDR3aa: CASSLDMGQVTGELFF